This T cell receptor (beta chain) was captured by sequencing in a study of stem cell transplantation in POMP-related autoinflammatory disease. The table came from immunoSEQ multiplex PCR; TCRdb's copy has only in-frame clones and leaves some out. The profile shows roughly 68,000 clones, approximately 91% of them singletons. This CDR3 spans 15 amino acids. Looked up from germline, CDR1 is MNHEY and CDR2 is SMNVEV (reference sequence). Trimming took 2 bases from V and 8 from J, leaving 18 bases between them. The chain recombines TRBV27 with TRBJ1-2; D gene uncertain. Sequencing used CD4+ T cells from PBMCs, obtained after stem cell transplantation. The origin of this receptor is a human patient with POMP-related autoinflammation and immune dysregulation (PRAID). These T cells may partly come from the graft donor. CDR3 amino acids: CASSLAAGPAGGYTF. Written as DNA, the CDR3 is TGTGCCAGCAGTTTAGCCGCAGGCCCCGCGGGGGGCTACACCTTC.